The present T cell receptor beta chain was sequenced within a study of control samples from healthy donors and cancer patients (dated by TCRdb to the early 2020s). Library generation was performed with the immunoSEQ multiplex PCR assay. Drawn from immuneACCESS, this table holds only the in-frame rearrangements with V and J called that TCRdb kept. Clones are partly lost; checked studies trace under half to an unresolved V gene and leave the rest unexplained. The table for this sample lists approximately 90,000 clones; roughly 84% of them were counted only once. About 2.1% of the sample belongs to the ten largest clones. The germline V gene (reference sequence) yields LGHDT for CDR1 and YNNKEL for CDR2. Trimming takes 4 bases from V and 1 base from J, and the germline ends sit 8 bases apart. Reading from cysteine to phenylalanine, the CDR3 counts 14 amino acids. Only the CDR3 DNA is retained, 42 bases long and in frame from the first base.

On this clone: Its antigen remains undetermined. One base away there is no much larger clone; base qualities are not given.

This receptor was obtained from a woman in her 40s in good health. The V gene is TRBV3-1 (or the pseudogene TRBV3-2) and the J gene is TRBJ1-5, with TRBD1 perhaps the D gene, on 6 matching bases. The sample consisted of blood. The base sequence is TGTGCCAGCAGCCTCAGGGGCAGCAATCAGCCCCAGCATTTT. Translation gives CASSLRGSNQPQHF.